This T cell receptor (beta chain) emerged from a study of blood T cell repertoires in COVID-19. Study-level information: Spain, Italy and the United States supplied samples that represented acute and convalescent COVID-19. T cells, B-cell-depleted T cells, or PBMCs supplied cDNA or gDNA.

Germline V CDR1 and CDR2: MNHNS, SASEGT. There are 15 residues in the CDR3. The V and J ends lost 5 bases and 5 bases, in that order; junction bases with no gene match: 9. Original processing methods: Amplification from reference gene primers served as the basis for estimated nucleated cell counts. Repertoires were generated with immunoSEQ multiplex PCR, while TCRdb's copy carries only in-frame clones and drops some. Clone size and V and J calls were adopted from that table, with D and trimming inferred from the DNA. The data contain roughly 200,000 clones, around 77% of them singletons. Sequencing used peripheral blood. The chain carries TRBV6-1 and TRBJ1-2, with TRBD1 matching over 9 bases. This clonotype originated in a man between 65 and 85 years old with active or convalescent COVID-19. In DNA, the CDR3 is TGTGCCAGCAGTATCCGACAGGGGGTTCTGTATGGCTACACCTTC. It yields the protein CASSIRQGVLYGYTF.